A single sample is the source of the 9 T cell receptor beta chains below, sequenced in a study of blood T cell repertoires in COVID-19. Clones were sequenced by immunoSEQ multiplex PCR, and TCRdb holds only the in-frame ones, with some missing. The top ten clones hold about 18% of a sample with some 130,000 clones, approximately 86% of them seen once. The sequenced sample consisted of peripheral blood. Every receptor here comes from a woman in her fifties or sixties who had recovered from COVID-19.

The chain combines TRBV6-5 with TRBJ1-5; D is ambiguous. The CDR3 length is 13 residues. The germline gives CDR1 MNHEY, CDR2 SVGAGI. Trimming pared 2 bases from V and 7 bases from J, leaving 9 bases between. The CDR3 is CASSYSSGQPQHF. The CDR3 nucleotides are TGTGCCAGCAGTTACAGTTCCGGGCAGCCCCAGCATTTT.

The V call is TRBV6-1, the J call TRBJ2-2, with unresolved D. CDR3 length equals 15 residues. CDR1 is MNHNS, CDR2 SASEGT, per germline. V lost 0 bases and J 5 bases, leaving 10 bases between the germline ends. The CDR3 sequence: CASSEAATGTGELFF. CDR3 coding DNA: TGTGCCAGCAGTGAAGCTGCGACCGGGACCGGGGAGCTGTTTTTT.

This clone appeared a few times. The chain links TRBV6-5 to TRBJ1-6, with 9 bases matching TRBD1. The length of the CDR3 is 14 residues. J was trimmed by 12 bases and V by 0 bases; bases with no gene match: 3. Germline V CDR1 and CDR2: MNHEY, SVGAGI. In DNA, the CDR3 is TGTGCCAGCAGTTACTCCCGGACAGGGGAACCCCTCCACTTT. Residues: CASSYSRTGEPLHF.

This sequence joins TRBV27 and TRBJ2-1; the D gene is possibly TRBD1 (5 bases). This CDR3 spans 13 amino acids. V shed 4 bases and J shed 6 bases, with 10 bases lying between them. Per germline, CDR1 MNHEY and CDR2 SMNVEV (reference sequence). The DNA for the CDR3 is TGTGCCAGCAGTTCCACTCAGGGCAATGAGCAGTTCTTC. Amino acids: CASSSTQGNEQFF.

The chain joins TRBV3-1 (or the pseudogene TRBV3-2) to TRBJ2-5; 8 positions agree with TRBD1. This CDR3 contains 13 residues. V gave up 4 bases and J gave up 2 bases; unmatched junction bases: 0. Germline V gene lookup returns CDR1 LGHDT and CDR2 YNNKEL (reference sequence). DNA of the CDR3: TGTGCCAGCAGCCGGACAGGGCAAGAGACCCAGTACTTC. This encodes CASSRTGQETQYF.

J is TRBJ2-6 and V is TRBV6-5; the match to TRBD1 covers 9 bases. The germline V gene encodes CDR1 MNHEY and CDR2 SVGAGI. This CDR3 comprises 15 residues. The J segment lost 2 bases and the V segment lost 6 bases, leaving 2 bases of the junction unmatched. CDR3 residues: CASSTGGAGANVLTF. For the CDR3, the DNA is TGTGCCAGCAGCACAGGGGGCGCTGGGGCCAACGTCCTGACTTTC.

This clone was observed a few times. This chain links TRBV5-4 with TRBJ2-5, with D tentatively TRBD2 (7 bases). This CDR3 is 15 amino acids long. Trimming shortened V by 0 bases and J by 6 bases, and 15 bases separated the two germline ends. Germline V CDR1 and CDR2: SGHNT, YYREEE (reference sequence). Written as DNA, the CDR3 is TGTGCCAGCAGCTTGGAAGGGGGGGGGCGACAGACCCAGTACTTC. Amino acid sequence: CASSLEGGGRQTQYF. Drawing the rest from reference TRBV5-4 and TRBJ2-5, the complete variable domain is ETGVTQSPTHLIKTRGQQVTLRCSSQSGHNTVSWYQQALGQGPQFIFQYYREEENGRGNFPPRFSGLQFPNYSSELNVNALELDDSALYLCASSLEGGGRQTQYFGPGTRLLVL.

The rearrangement uses TRBV7-3 and TRBJ2-5; a weak D match, TRBD1 (6 bases). The CDR3 contains 15 residues. With 3 bases removed from V and 6 bases from J, the gap between germline ends came to 17 bases. CDR1 SGHTA and CDR2 FQGTGA come from the germline V gene. As DNA, the CDR3 is TGTGCCAGCAGCTTTACTGGGGACATCGCGAAGACCCAGTACTTC. Translated: CASSFTGDIAKTQYF.

The chain employs TRBV11-3 and TRBJ2-7; D unresolved. Trimming took off 4 bases at V and 4 bases at J, with 14 bases between the two ends. Germline V gene sequence: CDR1 SGHNT, CDR2 YENEEA. The CDR3 length is 14 residues. CDR3 in DNA: TGTGCCAGCAGCTCGATCGATTCAACATACGAGCAGTACTTC. It encodes CASSSIDSTYEQYF.